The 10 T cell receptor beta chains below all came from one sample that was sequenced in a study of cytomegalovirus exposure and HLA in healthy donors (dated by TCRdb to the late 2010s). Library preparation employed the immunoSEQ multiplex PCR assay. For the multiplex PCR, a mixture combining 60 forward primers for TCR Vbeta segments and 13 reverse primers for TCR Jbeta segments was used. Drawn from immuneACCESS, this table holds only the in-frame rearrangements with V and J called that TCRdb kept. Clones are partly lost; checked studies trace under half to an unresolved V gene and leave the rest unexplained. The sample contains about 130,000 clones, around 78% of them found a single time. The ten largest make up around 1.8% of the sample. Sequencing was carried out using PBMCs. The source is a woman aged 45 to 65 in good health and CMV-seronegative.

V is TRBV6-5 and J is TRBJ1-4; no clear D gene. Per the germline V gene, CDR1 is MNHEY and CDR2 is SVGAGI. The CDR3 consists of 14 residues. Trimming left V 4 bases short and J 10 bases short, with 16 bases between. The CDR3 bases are TGTGCCAGCAGTTCCCGGGGAAACCGAGGAAAACTGTTTTTT. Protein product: CASSSRGNRGKLFF.

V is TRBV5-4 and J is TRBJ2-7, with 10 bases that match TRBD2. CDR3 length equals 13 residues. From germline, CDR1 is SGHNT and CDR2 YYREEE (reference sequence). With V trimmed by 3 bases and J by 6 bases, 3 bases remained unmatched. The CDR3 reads CASSSSGRAEQYV. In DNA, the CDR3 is TGTGCCAGCAGCTCCAGCGGGAGGGCCGAGCAGTACGTC.

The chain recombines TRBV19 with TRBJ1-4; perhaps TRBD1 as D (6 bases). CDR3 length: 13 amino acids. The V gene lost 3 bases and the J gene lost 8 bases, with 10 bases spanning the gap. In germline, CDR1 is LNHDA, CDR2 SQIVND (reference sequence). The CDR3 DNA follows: TGTGCCAGTAGTATCAAGGACAGAGAAAAACTGTTTTTT. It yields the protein CASSIKDREKLFF.

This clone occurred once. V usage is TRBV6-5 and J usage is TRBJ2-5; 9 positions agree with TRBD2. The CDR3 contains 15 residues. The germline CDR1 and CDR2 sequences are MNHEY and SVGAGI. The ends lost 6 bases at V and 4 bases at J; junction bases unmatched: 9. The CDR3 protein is CASRGPGLARETQYF. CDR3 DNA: TGTGCCAGCAGAGGACCGGGACTAGCTCGAGAGACCCAGTACTTC.

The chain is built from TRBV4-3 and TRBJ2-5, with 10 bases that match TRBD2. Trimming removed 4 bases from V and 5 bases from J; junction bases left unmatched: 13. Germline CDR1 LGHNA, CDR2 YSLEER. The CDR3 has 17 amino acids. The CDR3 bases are TGCGCCAGCAGCCCAAGGACGAGCGGGAGGGCCCAGGAGACCCAGTACTTC. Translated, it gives CASSPRTSGRAQETQYF.

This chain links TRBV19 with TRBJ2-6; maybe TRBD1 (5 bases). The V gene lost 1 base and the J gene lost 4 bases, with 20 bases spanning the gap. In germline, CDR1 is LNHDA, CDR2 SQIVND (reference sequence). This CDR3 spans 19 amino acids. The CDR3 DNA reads TGTGCCAGTAGTATAGTGGGCCGAGGAATCAGGGCCGGGGCCAACGTCCTGACTTTC. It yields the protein CASSIVGRGIRAGANVLTF.

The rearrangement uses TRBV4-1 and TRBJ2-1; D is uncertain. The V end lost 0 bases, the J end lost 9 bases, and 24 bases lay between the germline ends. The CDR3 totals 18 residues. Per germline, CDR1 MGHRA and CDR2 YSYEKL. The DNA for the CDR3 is TGCGCCAGCAGCCAAGATACCCCTGGTGGCCTGAAGTTAGCTGAGCAGTTCTTC. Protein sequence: CASSQDTPGGLKLAEQFF.

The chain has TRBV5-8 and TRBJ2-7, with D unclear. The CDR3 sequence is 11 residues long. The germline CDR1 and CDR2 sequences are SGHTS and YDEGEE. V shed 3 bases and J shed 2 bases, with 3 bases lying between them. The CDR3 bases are TGTGCCAGCAGCTGGGCCTACGAGCAGTACGTC. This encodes CASSWAYEQYV.

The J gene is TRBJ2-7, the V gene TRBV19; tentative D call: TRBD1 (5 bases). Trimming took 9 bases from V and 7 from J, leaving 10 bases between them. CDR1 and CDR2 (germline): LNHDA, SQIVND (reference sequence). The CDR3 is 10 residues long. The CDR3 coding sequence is TGTGCCAGAGCAGGGTGTGAGCAGTACGTC. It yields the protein CARAGCEQYV.

Written as DNA, the CDR3 is TGTGCCAGCAGGGGACAGGGGGCCTACAATGAGCAGTTCTTC. Translating it yields CASRGQGAYNEQFF. The genes are TRBV7-9 and TRBJ2-1; TRBD1 agrees at 11 bases. Germline-derived CDR1 and CDR2 are SEHNR and FQNEAQ (reference sequence). The CDR3 runs to 14 residues. V lost 6 bases to trimming and J lost 2 bases; unmatched junction nucleotides: 0.